This T cell receptor (beta chain) was retrieved from a study of shared clonotypes between healthy human individuals (TCRdb year 2020). Study-wide context: A couple of women and three men aged 18 to 49 years were included in the cohort. Blood TCR repertoires of four to six healthy adults were deeply sequenced to estimate repertoire size and the extent of clonotype sharing between individuals. Different laboratories and diverse techniques were used to prepare libraries and sequence TCR repertoires, to increase sequencing depth and limit assay-specific biases. Leukapheresis yielded between about 0.9 and 8.9 billion PBMCs per donor. Findings and caveats that apply to the study as a whole: Pairwise subsampling indicated that sequencing depth was expected to affect the degree of clonotype sharing among donors. The genetic and exposure-history diversity represented was limited by the small number of donors. Sampling was limited to blood, and TCR repertoires in tissue likely differ from TCR repertoires in blood.

TCR CDR3 regions were amplified from genomic DNA by multiplex PCR using the deep immunoSEQ assay. Extracted genomic DNA from each cell subset was spread evenly across all wells of several immunoSEQ 96-well plates, with each plate serving as a replicate. For unsorted PBMC, approximately 300 ng of genomic DNA, equivalent to around 33,000 T cell genomes, went into each replicate PCR. Ten immunoSEQ deep assay plates were used to sequence the unsorted PBMC genomic DNA. Purified libraries were measured with a Qubit 3.0 fluorometer, size-checked on a Bioanalyzer 2100, and measured again with the KAPA Library Quantification kit. A separate single-read 150-cycle Illumina NextSeq 550 flow cell was used to sequence each immunoSEQ 96-well plate. Regarding the original processing steps: Because the immunoSEQ output included only junctional sequences and no quality scores, the filtering could not be the same as the filtering used for full-length reads. To assign V/J genes and CDR3, sequences were annotated using PyIR, a Python wrapper for IgBLAST v1.9, with IMGT germline references. Reads were removed for weak V/J assignments (E-value above 1e-6), missing CDR3, stop codons, out-of-frame junctions, or ambiguous translated residues. A V3J clonotype was defined by an identical inferred V gene, J gene, and CDR3 amino acid sequence. To compute the percentage overlap between repertoires, the number of shared unique clonotypes was divided by the size of the smaller repertoire. Repertoire richness was assessed with RTK rarefaction, the Chao1 estimator, and Recon v2.1 estimates of unobserved clonotypes. In TCRdb, the immuneACCESS table is reduced to in-frame sequences with V and J assigned. These tables do not hold every clone; where another copy was compared, an unresolved V gene accounts for under half, and the others remain unexplained. That table furnishes V, J and clone size, whereas the DNA furnished D and trimming. The sample data list fewer than 550,000 clones, and around 79% of these were observed just once. Around an eighth of the sample belongs to the ten largest clones.

As for this clone: The antigen it binds to is not known. Base qualities are not at hand, and no much larger clone is one base apart.

The donors were healthy, HIV-negative adults who had no recently reported acute infections or vaccinations. Only Caucasian adults living in Nashville, Tennessee, USA were represented among the donors. For unsorted samples, 96 million or so PBMCs were counted, and genomic DNA was extracted using the QIAamp DNA Blood Mini kit. Blood was collected by leukapheresis, and PBMCs were isolated by Ficoll-Histopaque density gradient centrifugation and then cryopreserved in liquid nitrogen vapor phase. The cysteine opens and the phenylalanine closes a CDR3 of 14 amino acids. Only the CDR3 region is kept as DNA, spanning 42 bases read in frame from base 1. CDR1 is given as WSHSY and CDR2 as SAAADI, both from the germline V gene. Germline trimming amounts to 7 bases on V and 3 bases on J, with 6 as the count of junction bases outside the gene matches.

The chain links TRBV10-2 with TRBJ1-1; 9 nucleotides in the junction match TRBD1. This receptor was taken from a middle-aged woman in good health. Some clones in this sample may be carry-over from other donors' samples. What was sequenced was PBMCs. DNA sequence: TGCGCCAGCACCGGACAGGGGAGTCACACTGAAGCTTTCTTT. Protein translation: CASTGQGSHTEAFF.